The clone carrying this TCR beta chain was observed at least ten times. Subjects aged 18 to 65 presented with newly diagnosed hyperthyroidism of less than 2 months' duration. Uncontrolled infections, other autoimmune diseases, pregnancy or lactation led to exclusion of patients. TCR beta CDR3 sequences were amplified from RNA transcripts. The HTBI set primed first-round TCR CDR3 RT-PCR. Using its own MiXCR run on the multiplex PCR reads, TCRdb lists one record per CDR3 protein. The data hold about 480,000 distinct CDR3 sequences, with 14% observed a single time. These data originate in a study of T cells in Graves' hyperthyroidism and ophthalmopathy. This TCR derives from a woman younger than 30 with Graves' hyperthyroidism. Sequencing was carried out using blood.

CDR3 sequence reads: CASSWTSTGELFF. CDR3 DNA: TGTGCCAGCAGTTGGACCAGCACCGGGGAGCTGTTTTTT. The chain is built from TRBV27 and TRBJ2-2, with unresolved D. CDR3 length: 13 amino acids. Germline values: CDR1 MNHEY, CDR2 SMNVEV (reference sequence). V lost 4 bases to trimming and J lost 4 bases, with 7 bases between them.